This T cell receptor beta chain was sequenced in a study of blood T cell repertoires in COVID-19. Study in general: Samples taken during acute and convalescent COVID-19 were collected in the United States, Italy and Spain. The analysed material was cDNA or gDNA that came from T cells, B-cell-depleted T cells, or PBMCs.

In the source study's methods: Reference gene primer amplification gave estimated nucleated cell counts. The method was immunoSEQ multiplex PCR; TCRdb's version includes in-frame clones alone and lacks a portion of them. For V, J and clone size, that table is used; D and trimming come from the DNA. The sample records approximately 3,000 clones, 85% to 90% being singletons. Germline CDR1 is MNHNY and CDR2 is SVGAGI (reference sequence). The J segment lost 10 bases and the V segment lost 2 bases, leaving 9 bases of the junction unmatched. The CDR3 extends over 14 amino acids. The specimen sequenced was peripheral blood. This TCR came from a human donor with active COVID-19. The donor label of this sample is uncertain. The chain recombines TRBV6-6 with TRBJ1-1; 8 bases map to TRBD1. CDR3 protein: CASSYPDREDLAFF. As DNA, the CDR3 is TGTGCCAGCAGTTACCCGGACAGGGAGGATTTAGCTTTCTTT.